This record looks at one TCR beta chain sequence and its context. Repertoires were generated with immunoSEQ multiplex PCR, while TCRdb's copy carries only in-frame clones and drops some. The sample records roughly 63,000 clones, 93% being singletons. The data are from a study of T cell changes during pregnancy in multiple sclerosis. V was trimmed by 8 bases and J by 2 bases, leaving 15 bases between them. The CDR3 loop spans 14 amino acids. Germline CDR1 and CDR2: MDHEN and SYDVKM. The chain carries TRBV28 and TRBJ1-2; possibly TRBD1 for D (6 bases). The source is a female donor with multiple sclerosis, enrolled in a pregnancy study. Sequenced material: CD8+ T cells from peripheral blood mononuclear cells, taken in the second trimester of pregnancy. The CDR3 here is CASQTGGSNYGYTF. CDR3 nucleotides: TGTGCCAGCCAGACGGGGGGCTCCAACTATGGCTACACCTTC.